Here is one T cell receptor beta chain with its context. This CDR3 is built from 14 residues. Trimming pared 2 bases from V and 0 bases from J, leaving 5 bases between. The germline CDR1 and CDR2 sequences are MDHEN and SYDVKM. This record comes from a study of blood T cell repertoires in COVID-19. Across the whole study: Both acute and convalescent COVID-19 samples were obtained from the United States, Italy and Spain.

Per the study methods: Cell counts per sample came from amplifying reference gene primers. Generated by immunoSEQ multiplex PCR, the TCRdb table keeps only in-frame clones and is missing some. V and J calls and clone size are copied from that table; D and trimming were computed from the DNA. The sample lists hundreds of thousands of clones; more than 70% were seen once. The chain carries TRBV28 and TRBJ1-3, with D hard to call. The sample comprised peripheral blood. The receptor was derived from a woman in her 70s with COVID-19, enrolled during active disease. CDR3 loop: CASSLAGSGNTIYF. The CDR3 coding sequence is TGTGCCAGCAGTTTAGCCGGCTCTGGAAACACCATATATTTT.